This T cell receptor beta chain appears in the sequencing data of a study of blood T cell repertoires in COVID-19 (TCRdb year 2020). Notes on the research overall: Collaborator samples came from the United States, Italy and Spain and covered acute and convalescent phases of COVID-19. The prospective study material was composed of cDNA or gDNA derived from T cells, B-cell-depleted T cells, or PBMCs. Deeply sampled blood TCRbeta repertoires from subjects exposed to, actively infected with, or recovered from COVID-19 were included in the dataset. The repertoires were released in a freely available public database meant as a resource for research on the immune response to SARS-CoV-2. The samples were drawn from the first 160 participants of the ongoing ImmuneRACE study and from roughly 1,300 subjects provided by 6 global collaborators. A de-identified subject ID, COVID-19 status, age in years and sex were almost always included in the sample metadata. HLA class I and class II types, where available, came from metadata supplied by the sample provider rather than from assay-based typing. Beyond this particular receptor, the publication reports: How much clinical and demographic metadata was included differed by source and by participant, and the metadata was provided uncurated.

TCRbeta CDR3 regions were amplified from genomic DNA using the immunoSEQ Assay, a bias-controlled multiplex PCR. Processing in the source paper ran as follows. The number of nucleated cells in each sample was estimated by amplification of reference gene primers within the assay. To quantify the absolute abundance of each unique TCRbeta CDR3 rearrangement, sequence reads were collapsed and filtered. For each sample, productive Simpson clonality was calculated as the square root of Simpson's diversity index across productive rearrangements. Entries here come from immuneACCESS through TCRdb and include only in-frame sequences with V and J called. Some clones fail to appear in such tables; in the studies checked, an unresolved V gene covers under half of the shortfall, and the cause of the remainder is unknown. The D gene and trimming were derived from the DNA, and the V and J assignments and clone size from that table. The sample table records about 89,000 clones; 78% of these occur just once. The ten biggest clones cover 6.3% of the sample.

One collaborating source in Seattle enrolled patients during active infection and followed them longitudinally through the course of disease. Collaborating institutions collected whole blood in K2EDTA tubes following their own protocols. Collaborator samples were shipped for TCRbeta analysis as frozen whole blood, isolated PBMCs, or DNA extracted from either sample type. Its CDR3 holds 13 amino acids, cysteine through phenylalanine. Only the CDR3 portion is preserved as DNA: 39 bases, with reading frame beginning at the first base. The germline V gene supplies CDR1 SGHVS and CDR2 FQNEAQ. Trimming removed 3 bases from V and 2 bases from J, leaving 7 bases between the germline ends. To note about this clone: Its antigen has not been determined. No much larger clone is present one base from it, and per-base qualities are unavailable.

The sequence links TRBV7-8 to TRBJ1-1; perhaps TRBD1 is the D gene, with 5 bases matching. Material: peripheral blood. This receptor was obtained from a man aged 65 to 85 with COVID-19, enrolled during active disease. This receptor has the CDR3 CASSLQGNTEAFF. The nucleotide sequence is given as TGTGCCAGCAGCTTGCAGGGAAACACTGAAGCTTTCTTT.